The TCR beta chain under discussion was sequenced for a study of human T cells and chemical hapten exposure. Study-wide results and caveats: No alteration of TCRs above 1 in 1000 frequency was seen with DPC sensitization.

With 4 bases removed from V and 8 bases from J, the gap between germline ends came to 8 bases. CDR3 size: 11 residues. This clonotype was detected ten times or more. What it recognizes is unknown. From whole blood left unfractionated, total RNA was extracted. One entry per CDR3 protein, called by TCRdb with MiXCR from the 5' RACE reads. The table shows about 80,000 distinct CDR3 sequences, with around a sixth occurring only once. J is TRBJ1-1 and V is TRBV12-3 or TRBV12-4; weak D call: TRBD1 (6 bases). The sequence was collected from a female donor in good health. Written as DNA, the CDR3 is TGTGCCAGCAGTTCGAGGGGGGAAGCTTTCTTT. This sequence encodes CASSSRGEAFF.